Listed below are T cell receptor beta chains from one sample, sequenced in a study of T cell repertoires in cytomegalovirus infection. TCRdb ran MiXCR on the reads and lists one entry per CDR3 protein. The repertoire holds roughly 990,000 distinct CDR3 sequences, about a third seen once, with about an eighth in the top ten. The antigens these receptors bind are not known. The material sequenced was cultured CD8+ T cells from PBMCs, taken from culture after CMV antigen stimulation. These receptors all stem from a human donor in good health (CMV status not recorded). Some clones in this sample may be carry-over from other donors' samples. CDR3s include the opening cysteine and the closing phenylalanine or tryptophan. Each record gives: D gene, clone size, J gene, V gene, CDR3 protein, CDR3 DNA. D genes are given only for firm matches. Rows give clone size only sometimes, using once, few, many, or a class for an expanded clone.

>.|few|TRBJ1-2|TRBV3-1
CASSRANGYTF
TGTGCCAGCAGCCGGGCGAATGGCTACACCTTC
>.|.|TRBJ2-3|TRBV6-1
CASSEGRSSTDTQYF
TGTGCCAGCAGTGAGGGCAGAAGCAGCACAGATACGCAGTATTTT
>TRBD1|.|TRBJ2-3|TRBV27
CASSLFRDRRHTDTQYF
TGTGCCAGCAGTTTATTCCGGGACAGGAGGCACACAGATACGCAGTATTTT
>TRBD2|.|TRBJ2-1|TRBV7-6
CASSPRLAGPLMNEQFF
TGTGCCAGCAGCCCCAGACTAGCGGGACCCCTAATGAATGAGCAGTTCTTC
>.|.|TRBJ2-5|TRBV27
CASRLTSVPAVPKETQYF
.
>TRBD1|many|TRBJ1-5|TRBV7-9
CASSYEVSGQGFGQPQHF
TGTGCCAGCAGCTACGAAGTTTCCGGACAGGGATTTGGCCAGCCCCAGCATTTT
>.|few|TRBJ1-6|TRBV10-3
CAISATGSGNSPLHF
TGTGCCATCAGTGCCACCGGGTCGGGGAATTCACCCCTCCACTTT
>.|few|TRBJ2-2|TRBV15
CATSRVPTAANTGELFF
TGTGCCACCAGCAGAGTACCGACTGCTGCGAACACCGGGGAGCTGTTTTTT
>TRBD2|few|TRBJ2-5|TRBV4-2
CASSQVAGGRETQYF
TGTGCCAGCAGCCAAGTTGCGGGGGGGCGAGAGACCCAGTACTTC
>TRBD1|few|TRBJ1-1|TRBV6-6
CASSQHRGMNTEAFF
TGTGCCAGCAGTCAACACAGGGGGATGAACACTGAAGCTTTCTTT
>.|many|TRBJ2-1|TRBV7-2
CASSLPLEGPGNEQFF
TGTGCCAGCAGCCTACCCCTCGAGGGTCCGGGCAATGAGCAGTTCTTC
>TRBD2|.|TRBJ2-3|TRBV6-5
CASMGTSGGEDTQYF
TGTGCCAGCATGGGGACTAGCGGGGGGGAAGATACGCAGTATTTT
>TRBD1|few|TRBJ2-1|TRBV10-3
CAISESLEGAYNEQFF
TGTGCCATCAGTGAGTCCCTAGAGGGGGCTTACAATGAGCAGTTCTTC